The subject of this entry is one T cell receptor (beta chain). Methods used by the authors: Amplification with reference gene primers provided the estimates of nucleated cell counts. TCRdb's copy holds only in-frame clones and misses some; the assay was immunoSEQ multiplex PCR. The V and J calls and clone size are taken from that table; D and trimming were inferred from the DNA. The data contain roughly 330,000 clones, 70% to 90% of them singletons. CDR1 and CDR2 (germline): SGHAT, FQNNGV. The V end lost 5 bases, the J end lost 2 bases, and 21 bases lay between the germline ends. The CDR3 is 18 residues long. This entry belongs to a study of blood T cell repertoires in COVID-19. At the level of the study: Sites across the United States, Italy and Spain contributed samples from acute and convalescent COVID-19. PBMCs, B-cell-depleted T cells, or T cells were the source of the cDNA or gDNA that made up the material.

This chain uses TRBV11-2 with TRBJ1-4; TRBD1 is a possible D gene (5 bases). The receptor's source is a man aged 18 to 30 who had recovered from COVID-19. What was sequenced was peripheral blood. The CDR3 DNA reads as TGTGCCAGCAGCCCCAGGACGGGGGGGGGACGGACTAATGAAAAACTGTTTTTT. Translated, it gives CASSPRTGGGRTNEKLFF.